This T cell receptor beta chain comes out of a study of graft-versus-host responses after intestinal transplantation. Study as a whole: All recipients got anti-thymocyte globulin induction, then tacrolimus and steroids for around three years.

Measured with immunoSEQ multiplex PCR; TCRdb has only the in-frame clones, and not every one. The data show about 90,000 clones, with roughly nine tenths seen just once and 0.28% held by the top ten. To note about this clone: The target antigen is unknown.

Findings and limits, study-wide: HvG clone declines early post-transplant were associated with peak circulating GvH levels. Allografts of one patient group, those with graft-donor T cell macrochimerism, had high graft-versus-host to host-versus-graft clonal ratios.

V was pared by 2 bases and J by 4 bases, with 11 bases between. The CDR3 is 14 amino acids. Germline V gene sequence: CDR1 MGHRA, CDR2 YSYEKL. The sample was unstimulated CD4+ T cells sorted from spleen or lymph node cells, taken before transplant. This sequence was found in a human donor who was the organ donor for an intestinal transplant. The V call is TRBV4-1, the J call TRBJ1-1; D is perhaps TRBD1 (6 bases). The CDR3 spells CASSQLVGGTEAFF. CDR3 nucleotides: TGCGCCAGCAGCCAATTGGTAGGGGGCACTGAAGCTTTCTTT.